Listed here are 6 T cell receptor beta chains from one sample, sequenced in a study of ipilimumab plus nivolumab after autologous stem cell transplantation. TCRdb's copy holds only in-frame clones and misses some; the assay was immunoSEQ multiplex PCR. The data hold roughly 16,000 clones, with 81% observed a single time. The sample in question was PBMCs, obtained in a trial of ipilimumab plus nivolumab as post-transplant consolidation. The origin of the receptors is a male donor with diffuse large B-cell lymphoma.

This clone has a single count. The chain couples TRBV7-9 to TRBJ2-2, with 7 bases lining up with TRBD1. The ends lost 4 bases at V and 3 bases at J; junction bases unmatched: 2. CDR1 SEHNR and CDR2 FQNEAQ come from the germline V gene (reference sequence). This CDR3 region has 14 residues. Here the CDR3 DNA reads TGTGCCAGCAGCTCCGACAGGGACACCGGGGAGCTGTTTTTT. Translation gives CASSSDRDTGELFF.

The sample holds one count of this clone. This chain connects TRBV28 to TRBJ2-3; the D is unclear. This CDR3 comprises 13 residues. Trimming took 5 bases from V and 6 from J, leaving 12 bases between them. Germline V gene data show CDR1 as MDHEN and CDR2 as SYDVKM. CDR3 protein: CASSPWGPDTQYF. DNA for the CDR3: TGTGCCAGCAGTCCATGGGGTCCGGATACGCAGTATTTT.

V and J are TRBV27 and TRBJ1-2; D gene unclear. V was shortened by 2 bases and J by 0 bases, with 4 bases between the two germline ends. Germline V lookup: CDR1 MNHEY, CDR2 SMNVEV (reference sequence). The CDR3 consists of 13 residues. CDR3 DNA: TGTGCCAGCAGTTTACGACCTAACTATGGCTACACCTTC. Its translation is CASSLRPNYGYTF.

The gene calls are TRBV7-9 and TRBJ2-2; 7 bases map to TRBD1. CDR3 size: 17 residues. V lost 1 base to trimming and J lost 3 bases; unmatched junction nucleotides: 8. CDR1 and CDR2 (germline): SEHNR, FQNEAQ (reference sequence). In DNA form, the CDR3 reads TGTGCCAGCAGCTTAGATTACAGGGGAGCGGACACCGGGGAGCTGTTTTTT. It is translated as CASSLDYRGADTGELFF. Supplemented by reference TRBV7-9 and TRBJ2-2, the full variable domain reads DTGVSQNPRHKITKRGQNVTFRCDPISEHNRLYWYRQTLGQGPEFLTYFQNEAQLEKSRLLSDRFSAERPKGSFSTLEIQRTEQGDSAMYLCASSLDYRGADTGELFFGEGSRLTVL.

V usage is TRBV15 and J usage is TRBJ2-7; 9 bases agree with TRBD1. V shed 0 bases and J 2 bases; nucleotides not matched to a gene: 8. From germline, CDR1 is LNHNV and CDR2 YYDKDF (reference sequence). The CDR3 totals 17 residues. CDR3 region: CATSRDLGTGSTYEQYF. The CDR3 nucleotides are TGTGCCACCAGCAGAGATTTAGGGACAGGGTCTACCTACGAGCAGTACTTC.

This chain joins TRBV30 and TRBJ2-5, with 7 positions matching TRBD2. The CDR3 is 11 amino acids. Trimming at V came to 7 bases and at J to 7 bases, leaving 6 bases not matched to a gene. Per germline, CDR1 GTSNPN and CDR2 SVGIG (reference sequence). CDR3 residues: CAYSGEGTQYF. The CDR3 bases are TGTGCCTACAGCGGGGAGGGGACCCAGTACTTC.